This T cell receptor beta chain is drawn from a study of blood T cell repertoires in COVID-19. For the study at large: Samples came from the United States, Italy and Spain, spanning acute and convalescent COVID-19. PBMCs, B-cell-depleted T cells, or T cells were the source of the cDNA or gDNA that made up the material.

The CDR3 extends over 16 amino acids. In the authors' methods: Estimated nucleated cell counts came from reference gene primer amplification. Profiling relied on immunoSEQ multiplex PCR, and the TCRdb table lists in-frame clones only, not all of them. For V, J and clone size, that table is used; D and trimming come from the DNA. The profile shows roughly 290,000 clones, about 88% of them singletons. The sample taken for sequencing was peripheral blood. The chain couples TRBV21-1 to TRBJ2-1; no DNA check was done on the table's D call, TRBD2. TRBV21-1 has pseudogene status. This TCR was recovered from a woman between 55 and 75 years old with acute or convalescent COVID-19. CDR3 sequence (DNA): TGTGCCAGCAGCATTACTAGCGGGAGGCCCTACAATGAGCAGTTCTTC. Its protein product is CASSITSGRPYNEQFF.